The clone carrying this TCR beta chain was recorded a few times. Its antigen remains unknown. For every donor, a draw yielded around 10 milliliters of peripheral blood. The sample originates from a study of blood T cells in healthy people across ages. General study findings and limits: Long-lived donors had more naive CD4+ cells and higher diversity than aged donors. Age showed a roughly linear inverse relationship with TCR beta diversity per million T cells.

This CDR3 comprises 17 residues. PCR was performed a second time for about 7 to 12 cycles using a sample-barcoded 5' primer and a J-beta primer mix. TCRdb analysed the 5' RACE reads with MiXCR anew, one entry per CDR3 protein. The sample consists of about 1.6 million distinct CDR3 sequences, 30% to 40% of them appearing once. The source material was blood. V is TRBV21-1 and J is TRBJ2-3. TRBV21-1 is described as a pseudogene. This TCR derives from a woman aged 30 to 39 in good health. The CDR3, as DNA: TGTGCCAGCAGCAAAGATGGAAAAGGAGCCAGCACAGATACGCAGTATTTT. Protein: CASSKDGKGASTDTQYF.